The T cell receptor (beta chain) under discussion was sequenced for a study of shared clonotypes between healthy human individuals. General study findings and limits: Few donors limited the genetic and exposure-history diversity represented.

Trimming removed 1 base from V and 8 bases from J, with 16 bases in between. Germline CDR1 is LGHNA and CDR2 is YSLEER. The CDR3 has 15 amino acids. Sequencing on ten immunoSEQ deep assay plates was performed for unsorted PBMC DNA. Assay: immunoSEQ multiplex PCR; the TCRdb copy retains only in-frame clones and omits some. The sample records fewer than 600,000 clones, roughly 83% being singletons. This clone appeared a single time. Its matching antigen is unknown. Healthy HIV-negative adults with no recent acute infections or vaccinations were recruited as donors. Genomic DNA for unsorted samples was obtained from around 94 million PBMCs.

The receptor comes from a woman aged 40 to 49 in good health. Some clones in this sample may be carry-over from other donors' samples. Input material: PBMCs. This chain connects TRBV4-3 to TRBJ2-3; weak D call: TRBD2 (5 bases). The CDR3 spells CASSQVSIRGSTQYF. In nucleotides, the CDR3 is TGCGCCAGCAGCCAAGTGTCTATTCGTGGGAGTACGCAGTATTTT.